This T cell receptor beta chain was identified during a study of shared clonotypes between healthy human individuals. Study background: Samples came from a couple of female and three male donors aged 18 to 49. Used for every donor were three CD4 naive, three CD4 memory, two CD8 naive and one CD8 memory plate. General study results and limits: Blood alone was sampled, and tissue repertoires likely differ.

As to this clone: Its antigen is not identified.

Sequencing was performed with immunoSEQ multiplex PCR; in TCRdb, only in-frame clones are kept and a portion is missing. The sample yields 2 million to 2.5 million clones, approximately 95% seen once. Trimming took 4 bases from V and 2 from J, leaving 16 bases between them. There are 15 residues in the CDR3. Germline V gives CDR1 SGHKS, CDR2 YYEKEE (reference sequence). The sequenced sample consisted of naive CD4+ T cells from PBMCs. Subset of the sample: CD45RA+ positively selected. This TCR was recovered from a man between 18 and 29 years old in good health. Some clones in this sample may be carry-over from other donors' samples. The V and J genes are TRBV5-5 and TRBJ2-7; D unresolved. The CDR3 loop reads CASSRRAGSPYEQYF. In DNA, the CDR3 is TGTGCCAGCAGCCGGAGAGCAGGTTCTCCCTACGAGCAGTACTTC.